The sequence of this T cell receptor beta chain was determined in a study of cytomegalovirus exposure and HLA in healthy donors. Donors had nominal health at sampling but likely had unrecorded immune exposures. Primers for the PCR totalled 60 Vbeta and 13 Jbeta. Data came from immunoSEQ multiplex PCR; TCRdb stores just in-frame clones and leaves some out. The repertoire consists of tens of thousands of clones, with more than 60% occurring once and the leading ten covering about 12%. About this clone itself: Its specificity is unknown.

The CDR3 covers 17 residues. Trimming cost V 5 bases and J 0 bases; bases outside gene matches: 5. The germline gives CDR1 SGHVS, CDR2 FQNEAQ. Study results and caveats: Among the most significant clusters, several appeared linked to common viral pathogens in a later analysis. Roughly even sequencing depth across donors was the assumption behind the presence/absence analyses.

The chain joins TRBV7-8 to TRBJ2-6; 9 bases align to TRBD2. Specimen: PBMCs. The TCR sequence derives from a male donor in good health and CMV-seropositive. The CDR3 sequence is CASSILAGFSGANVLTF. In DNA, the CDR3 is TGTGCCAGCAGCATTCTAGCGGGGTTCTCTGGGGCCAACGTCCTGACTTTC.